This TCR beta chain comes out of a study of control samples from healthy donors and cancer patients. The V gene lost 5 bases and the J gene lost 2 bases, with 9 bases spanning the gap. Germline CDR1 MNHNS, CDR2 SASEGT. The CDR3 runs to 13 residues. Only in-frame clones appear in the TCRdb table, and some are missing; sequencing was by immunoSEQ multiplex PCR. The table records fewer than 200,000 clones, around 94% of them present only once. The specimen sequenced was PBMCs. This clonotype was sampled from a man between 60 and 75 years old with colorectal cancer. The chain recombines TRBV6-1 with TRBJ1-2, with D unresolved. The CDR3 nucleotides are TGTGCCAGCAGTTATACGGGGAACTATGGCTACACCTTC. As protein: CASSYTGNYGYTF.